This passage covers 20 T cell receptor beta chains from one sample sequenced in a study of cytomegalovirus exposure and HLA in healthy donors. Using immunoSEQ multiplex PCR, the repertoire was profiled, and TCRdb retains in-frame clones only, with some absent. This table has 85,000 to 95,000 clones, roughly 96% appearing once. The sample was PBMCs. The receptors derive from a man younger than 35 in good health and CMV-seronegative.

V and J are TRBV19 and TRBJ2-2, with 11 bases identical to TRBD2. CDR1 LNHDA and CDR2 SQIVND come from the germline V gene (reference sequence). V gave up 5 bases and J gave up 6 bases; unmatched junction bases: 8. There are 16 residues in the CDR3. CDR3 sequence (DNA): TGTGCCAGTAGTCCTATAGCGGGAGGGCGGCCCGGGGAGCTGTTTTTT. Encoded protein: CASSPIAGGRPGELFF.

This clone was seen once. This chain uses TRBV19 with TRBJ2-1, with unresolved D. V lost 6 bases and J 5 bases, leaving 20 bases between the germline ends. The CDR3 is 16 amino acids. CDR1 and CDR2 from the germline V gene are LNHDA and SQIVND (reference sequence). The CDR3 is CASRPGPGFSNNEQFF. The CDR3 DNA reads TGTGCCAGTAGACCCGGCCCGGGTTTTTCGAACAATGAGCAGTTCTTC. Full variable domain (rest looked up from reference TRBV19 and TRBJ2-1): DGGITQSPKYLFRKEGQNVTLSCEQNLNHDAMYWYRQDPGQGLRLIYYSQIVNDFQKGDIAEGYSVSREKKESFPLTVTSAQKNPTAFYLCASRPGPGFSNNEQFFGPGTRLTVL.

The rearrangement links TRBV5-5 to TRBJ2-7; the D is unclear. The ends were cut back, 0 bases at V and 0 bases at J, with 13 bases in the middle. The germline V gene has CDR1 SGHKS and CDR2 YYEKEE (reference sequence). The CDR3 contains 16 residues. The CDR3 sequence: CASSLELSYYSYEQYF. CDR3 DNA: TGTGCCAGCAGCTTGGAACTTAGCTACTACTCCTACGAGCAGTACTTC. The variable domain in full, with the rest retrieved from reference TRBV5-5 and TRBJ2-7, is DAGVTQSPTHLIKTRGQQVTLRCSPISGHKSVSWYQQVLGQGPQFIFQYYEKEERGRGNFPDRFSARQFPNYSSELNVNALLLGDSALYLCASSLELSYYSYEQYFGPGTRLTVT.

This clone came up once. V and J are TRBV9 and TRBJ1-2; maybe TRBD1 (5 bases). Germline assignment: CDR1 SGDLS and CDR2 YYNGEE. CDR3 length: 13 residues. Trimming took 3 bases from V and 14 from J, leaving 20 bases between them. CDR3 sequence reads: CASSGGAGDLITF. The CDR3 DNA is TGTGCCAGCAGCGGGGGCGCGGGGGATCTAATTACCTTC.

This chain links TRBV2 with TRBJ2-2, with 7 bases fitting TRBD1. CDR1 is SNHLY, CDR2 FYNNEI, per germline. The CDR3 has 15 amino acids. Germline trimming cut 6 bases from V and 5 bases from J; bases unmatched to any gene: 9. CDR3 DNA sequence: TGTGCCAGCAGCACTGCGACAGGGCGGACCGGGGAGCTGTTTTTT. Its protein product is CASSTATGRTGELFF. The full variable domain, rest sourced from reference TRBV2 and TRBJ2-2, is EPEVTQTPSHQVTQMGQEVILRCVPISNHLYFYWYRQILGQKVEFLVSFYNNEISEKSEIFDDQFSVERPDGSNFTLKIRSTKLEDSAMYFCASSTATGRTGELFFGEGSRLTVL.

The chain has TRBV5-4 and TRBJ2-7; 10 positions match TRBD2. After removal of 0 bases from V and 5 bases from J, the junction contained 8 bases not matched to a gene. Per the germline V gene, CDR1 is SGHNT and CDR2 is YYREEE (reference sequence). The CDR3 is made up of 16 amino acids. The DNA of the CDR3 is TGTGCCAGCAGCTTGGAGCTAGCGGGAGTCGCCCACGAGCAGTACTTC. Translation: CASSLELAGVAHEQYF. Complete variable domain (other parts from reference TRBV5-4 and TRBJ2-7): ETGVTQSPTHLIKTRGQQVTLRCSSQSGHNTVSWYQQALGQGPQFIFQYYREEENGRGNFPPRFSGLQFPNYSSELNVNALELDDSALYLCASSLELAGVAHEQYFGPGTRLTVT.

This clone appeared once. The genes are TRBV15 and TRBJ1-4; unclear D gene. CDR3 length: 16 amino acids. CDR1 and CDR2 (germline): LNHNV, YYDKDF (reference sequence). The germline V and J ends were trimmed by 2 bases and 6 bases, with 16 bases remaining between them. The CDR3 region has the DNA TGTGCCACCAGCAGACATGACACGGGCGGGGATGAAAAACTGTTTTTT. Translation: CATSRHDTGGDEKLFF.

The rearrangement links TRBV15 to TRBJ2-7; D may be TRBD1 (6 bases). The germline V gene has CDR1 LNHNV and CDR2 YYDKDF (reference sequence). CDR3 length: 14 residues. Trimming took off 3 bases at V and 5 bases at J, with 14 bases between the two ends. DNA of the CDR3: TGTGCCACCAGCAGTCCAGGGGTTATCAACGAGCAGTACTTC. Protein product: CATSSPGVINEQYF.

The rearrangement uses TRBV7-2 and TRBJ1-2; 7 nucleotides agree with TRBD1. This CDR3 is 14 amino acids long. The V and J ends lost 5 bases and 5 bases, in that order; junction bases with no gene match: 8. Germline V gene sequence: CDR1 SGHTA, CDR2 FQGNSA. The CDR3 nucleotides read TGTGCCAGCAGCCGTCGGGACAGCCCATATGGCTACACCTTC. Translating gives CASSRRDSPYGYTF.

The rearrangement links TRBV27 to TRBJ2-1; the D is unclear. Germline CDR1 MNHEY, CDR2 SMNVEV (reference sequence). The V end was cut by 7 bases, the J end by 3 bases, with 19 bases between. This CDR3 region has 16 residues. The CDR3 loop is CASTEYTLPGYNEQFF. Written as DNA, the CDR3 is TGTGCCAGCACCGAATACACCTTGCCGGGCTACAATGAGCAGTTCTTC.

The rearrangement links TRBV4-3 to TRBJ2-1; 8 bases align to TRBD2. Trimming cost V 0 bases and J 6 bases; bases outside gene matches: 7. The CDR3 sequence is 16 residues long. Germline lookup yields CDR1 LGHNA and CDR2 YSLEER. In nucleotides, the CDR3 is TGCGCCAGCAGCCAAGATTCGGCGGGAGGAGGCAATGAGCAGTTCTTC. It codes for CASSQDSAGGGNEQFF.

The chain recombines TRBV18 with TRBJ1-5; D is possibly TRBD1 (6 bases). This CDR3 is built from 14 residues. V was trimmed by 3 bases and J by 5 bases, leaving 11 bases between them. The germline gives CDR1 KGHSH, CDR2 LQKENI. CDR3 loop: CASSPGTTYQPQHF. CDR3 DNA sequence: TGTGCCAGCTCACCGGGGACAACTTATCAGCCCCAGCATTTT. Looking up the rest from reference TRBV18 and TRBJ1-5 gives the full variable domain: NAGVMQNPRHLVRRRGQEARLRCSPMKGHSHVYWYRQLPEEGLKFMVYLQKENIIDESGMPKERFSAEFPKEGPSILRIQQVVRGDSAAYFCASSPGTTYQPQHFGDGTRLSIL.

This rearrangement joins TRBV6-4 to TRBJ1-1; the match to TRBD1 covers 11 bases. Germline CDR1 reads MRHNA; CDR2 reads SNTAGT. This CDR3 comprises 16 residues. Trimming at V came to 4 bases and at J to 3 bases, leaving 7 bases not matched to a gene. The CDR3 DNA reads TGTGCCAGCAGTGTACGACCGGGACAGGGGGACACTGAAGCTTTCTTT. It yields the protein CASSVRPGQGDTEAFF.

The chain combines TRBV5-8 with TRBJ1-4; D remains unclear. The V gene's germline CDR1 is SGHTS and CDR2 YDEGEE. Trimming took 1 base from V and 6 from J, leaving 4 bases between them. The CDR3 runs 12 residues. The CDR3 reads CASSLTDEKLFF. CDR3 DNA: TGTGCCAGCAGCTTGACGGATGAAAAACTGTTTTTT.

In its sample, this clone was seen once. V is TRBV29-1 and J is TRBJ2-3; D uncertain. The CDR3 extends over 12 amino acids. The V and J ends lost 4 bases and 2 bases respectively, with 7 bases between them. Germline CDR1 and CDR2: SQVTM and ANQGSEA. CDR3 nucleotides: TGCAGCGTTGTCTCTTTCACAGATACGCAGTATTTT. Translated: CSVVSFTDTQYF.

V usage is TRBV28 and J usage is TRBJ1-4, with TRBD1 matching 9 bases. CDR3 length: 16 amino acids. Unmatched junction bases numbered 6, after V lost 5 bases and J lost 2 bases. Germline assignment: CDR1 MDHEN and CDR2 SYDVKM. CDR3 loop: CASSPGQGGTNEKLFF. CDR3 bases: TGTGCCAGCAGTCCGGGACAGGGCGGGACTAATGAAAAACTGTTTTTT.

The chain couples TRBV10-3 to TRBJ2-1, with 7 nucleotides matching TRBD1. From germline, CDR1 is ENHRY and CDR2 SYGVKD. This CDR3 has 15 amino acids. After removal of 10 bases from V and 1 base from J, the junction contained 10 bases not matched to a gene. In DNA, the CDR3 is TGTGCCACCCTCCAGCAGGGGGAGTCCTACAATGAGCAGTTCTTC. Translating it yields CATLQQGESYNEQFF.

J is TRBJ1-5 and V is TRBV27, with 8 positions matching TRBD1. In germline, CDR1 is MNHEY, CDR2 SMNVEV (reference sequence). The trim removed 6 bases at V and 6 bases at J, leaving 7 bases unmatched. This CDR3 is built from 14 residues. This CDR3 is CASSGQGTIQPQHF. CDR3 sequence (DNA): TGTGCCAGCAGCGGACAGGGAACGATTCAGCCCCAGCATTTT.

The chain employs TRBV19 and TRBJ2-2; TRBD1 agrees at 9 bases. The germline CDR1 and CDR2 sequences are LNHDA and SQIVND (reference sequence). After removal of 9 bases from V and 5 bases from J, the junction contained 10 bases not matched to a gene. This CDR3 comprises 15 residues. CDR3 sequence reads: CASNQGQGGTGELFF. The DNA of the CDR3 is TGTGCCAGCAACCAGGGACAGGGTGGTACCGGGGAGCTGTTTTTT.

The chain uses TRBV5-1 and TRBJ2-3, with TRBD2 matching over 15 bases. The junction had 15 bases not matched to a gene; V was cut back by 3 bases and J by 10 bases. Germline V CDR1 and CDR2: SGHRS, YFSETQ. The CDR3 consists of 18 residues. The DNA of the CDR3 is TGCGCCAGCAGCTCGTTAAGGACTAGCGGGAGGGCATCGGACGCGCAGTATTTT. Its translation is CASSSLRTSGRASDAQYF.